This T cell receptor beta chain was sequenced in a study of CD8+CD57+ T cells in acquired aplastic anemia. The CDR3 has 13 residues. Trimming stripped 6 bases from V and 5 bases from J, with 13 bases between. Per germline, CDR1 SGDLS and CDR2 YYNGEE. Genomic DNA templated the TCR beta VDJ and CDR3 profiling. TCRdb re-called the reads through MiXCR, storing one row per CDR3 protein. The repertoire has approximately 200,000 distinct CDR3 sequences, 61% of them found once; the top ten carry approximately 32%. This clonotype showed up many times. This clonotype originated in a human donor in good health. V gene TRBV9 combines with J gene TRBJ2-3; possibly TRBD1 or TRBD2 for D (6 bases each). Sequencing was done on a sample of sorted CD4+, CD8+, or CD8+CD57+ T cells (not recorded which) from PBMCs. The chain's CDR3 is CASTTGTVDTQYF. The CDR3 DNA sequence: TGTGCCAGCACCACAGGGACTGTAGATACGCAGTATTTT.